These 30 T cell receptor beta chains came from one sample sequenced in a study. Cells sorted as Tregs were CD4+, CD25+ and CD127-/low. Each CDR3 protein is one row after TCRdb ran MiXCR on the 5' RACE reads. The sample lists approximately 4,900 distinct CDR3 sequences; just over 70% were seen once. Sample: Tregs sorted from blood. Receptors were obtained from a female donor with breast cancer.

J is TRBJ2-1 and V is TRBV5-5; maybe TRBD2 (5 bases). In germline, CDR1 is SGHKS, CDR2 YYEKEE (reference sequence). The V end was cut by 1 base, the J end by 6 bases, with 14 bases between. This CDR3 is built from 15 residues. The CDR3 DNA reads TGTGCCAGCAGCTTGCGACGGCTTGAGGGCAATGAGCAGTTCTTC. Its protein is CASSLRRLEGNEQFF. Using reference TRBV5-5 and TRBJ2-1 for the parts outside the CDR3, the full variable domain is DAGVTQSPTHLIKTRGQQVTLRCSPISGHKSVSWYQQVLGQGPQFIFQYYEKEERGRGNFPDRFSARQFPNYSSELNVNALLLGDSALYLCASSLRRLEGNEQFFGPGTRLTVL.

This clonotype was recorded a few times. One end of the junction varies from germline; a read error may be responsible. V and J are TRBV7-7 and TRBJ1-1; D may be TRBD1 (5 bases). There are 12 residues in the CDR3. Per the germline V gene, CDR1 is SSHAT and CDR2 is FNYEAQ (reference sequence). CDR3 sequence (DNA): TGTGCTAGCAGCGGCGGGTATGGGGGTACTTTCTTT. Translating it yields CASSGGYGGTFF.

The J gene is TRBJ2-3, the V gene TRBV20-1; 8 bases match TRBD2. The CDR3 has 14 residues. Germline-derived CDR1 and CDR2 are DFQATT and SNEGSKA (reference sequence). The V gene end was trimmed by 2 bases and the J gene end by 8 bases; junction bases not matched to a gene: 9. The CDR3 sequence is CSARSQTSARTQYF. The CDR3 nucleotides read TGCAGTGCTAGATCTCAGACTAGCGCGCGTACGCAGTATTTT.

V gene TRBV7-3 combines with J gene TRBJ2-1, with a possible D match to TRBD2 (5 bases). This CDR3 contains 15 residues. V lost 5 bases and J lost 0, with 11 bases in between. Germline assignment: CDR1 SGHTA and CDR2 FQGTGA. The CDR3 bases are TGTGCCAGCAGCCCCGGAGGCAGCTCCTACAATGAGCAGTTCTTC. Its protein is CASSPGGSSYNEQFF.

This clonotype has just one count. The rearrangement joins TRBV7-6 to TRBJ1-2; D call uncertain. The ends were cut back, 5 bases at V and 0 bases at J, with 10 bases in the middle. The CDR3 consists of 14 residues. CDR1 and CDR2 (germline): SGHVS, FNYEAQ. In nucleotides, the CDR3 is TGTGCCAGCAGCCCGACAAGCTCTAACTATGGCTACACCTTC. It yields the protein CASSPTSSNYGYTF.

The rearrangement links TRBV10-3 to TRBJ2-7; D is perhaps TRBD1 or TRBD2 (6 bases each). This CDR3 spans 14 amino acids. V was trimmed by 10 bases and J by 2 bases, leaving 18 bases between them. CDR1 and CDR2 (germline): ENHRY, SYGVKD. The CDR3: CATRGGQETYEQYF. CDR3 DNA: TGTGCCACCCGAGGGGGGCAGGAAACCTACGAGCAGTACTTC.

The V gene is TRBV12-3 or TRBV12-4, the J gene TRBJ2-4, with D possibly matching TRBD1 (6 bases). Judging by the DNA end, TRBJ2-7 fits better; the J call may be wrong. CDR3 length equals 16 residues. The CDR3 DNA follows: TGTGCCAGCAGTGGGAACAGGGATAGGAGCCTCTACGAGCAGTACTTC. Amino acid sequence: CASSGNRDRSLYEQYF.

The chain joins TRBV5-6 to TRBJ2-7; the D gene is possibly TRBD1 (6 bases). The CDR3 consists of 15 residues. V was pared by 1 base and J by 2 bases, with 13 bases between. Germline V gives CDR1 SGHDT, CDR2 YYEEEE. The CDR3 sequence: CASSLYLRGPYEQYF. CDR3 nucleotides: TGTGCCAGCAGCTTGTACCTCAGGGGACCCTACGAGCAGTACTTC.

This clonotype was counted only a few times. The chain recombines TRBV6-5 with TRBJ2-5; the D gene is possibly TRBD2 (5 bases). V was clipped by 7 bases and J by 2 bases, with 17 bases between them. The germline V gene encodes CDR1 MNHEY and CDR2 SVGAGI. The CDR3 runs to 15 residues. CDR3 DNA: TGTGCCAGCACCCCCATGCGAGCGGATCAAGAGACCCAGTACTTC. Protein product: CASTPMRADQETQYF.

The V call is TRBV6-5, the J call TRBJ2-2; D unresolved. V was trimmed by 1 base and J by 2 bases, leaving 2 bases between them. CDR1 and CDR2 from the germline V gene are MNHEY and SVGAGI. The CDR3 totals 13 residues. The CDR3 coding sequence is TGTGCCAGCAGTTACTACAACACCGGGGAGCTGTTTTTT. Its translation: CASSYYNTGELFF.

On this clonotype itself: One junction end disagrees with the germline gene, perhaps due to a read error. This chain uses TRBV9 with TRBJ1-1; 8 bases line up with TRBD1. This CDR3 has 15 residues. Germline CDR1 and CDR2: SGDLS and YYNGEE. CDR3 nucleotide sequence: TGTGCCAGCAGCGTAGGTTCAGGGGGCCTCACTGAAGCCTTCTTT. It specifies CASSVGSGGLTEAFF.

The chain combines TRBV6-2 or TRBV6-3 with TRBJ1-4; D possibly corresponds to TRBD1 (6 bases). This CDR3 has 12 residues. V lost 7 bases, J lost 14 bases, and 17 bases lay in between. The germline V gene has CDR1 MNHEY and CDR2 SVGEGT. The CDR3 spells CASTLGGGRLFF. In DNA, the CDR3 is TGTGCCAGCACCTTGGGAGGGGGACGGCTGTTTTTT.

This chain uses TRBV4-1 with TRBJ2-7, with D tentatively TRBD2 (6 bases). The CDR3 totals 14 residues. V was pared by 1 base and J by 3 bases, with 10 bases between. In germline, CDR1 is MGHRA, CDR2 YSYEKL. CDR3 amino acids: CASSQVSGSYEQYF. Here the CDR3 DNA reads TGCGCCAGCAGCCAAGTTAGCGGTAGCTACGAGCAGTACTTC.

This clonotype was seen just once. The chain uses TRBV7-6 and TRBJ2-1; the D gene could be TRBD1 or TRBD2 (5 bases each). The CDR3 sequence is 11 residues long. Trimming stripped 8 bases from V and 11 bases from J, with 13 bases between. Per the germline V gene, CDR1 is SGHVS and CDR2 is FNYEAQ. For the CDR3, the DNA is TGTGCCAGCCGGGACGCAGGGAAGCAGTTCTTC. It codes for CASRDAGKQFF.

Concerning this clonotype: Germline is not matched at one junction end, which may reflect a read error. The chain employs TRBV27 and TRBJ2-7; D ambiguous. Germline values: CDR1 MNHEY, CDR2 SMNVEV (reference sequence). This CDR3 has 13 amino acids. The CDR3 spells CASSISGPYEQYF. The CDR3 DNA follows: TGTGCCAGCAGTATATCGGGTCCCTACGAGCAGTACTTC.

The gene calls are TRBV3-1 and TRBJ2-7; 7 bases are shared with TRBD2. The CDR3 is made up of 15 amino acids. Germline loops: CDR1 LGHDT, CDR2 YNNKEL (reference sequence). Unmatched junction bases numbered 9, after V lost 4 bases and J lost 3 bases. The CDR3 DNA is TGTGCCAGCAGCCTAGATATGGGCGGGAGCTACGAGCAGTACTTC. Translated: CASSLDMGGSYEQYF.

The chain employs TRBV7-9 and TRBJ1-4; the match to TRBD1 covers 7 bases. This CDR3 is 15 amino acids long. The V gene end was trimmed by 5 bases and the J gene end by 7 bases; junction bases not matched to a gene: 10. Per germline, CDR1 SEHNR and CDR2 FQNEAQ (reference sequence). CDR3 in amino acids: CASSPGGAPGEKLFF. CDR3 DNA sequence: TGTGCCAGCAGCCCAGGGGGGGCGCCTGGTGAAAAACTGTTTTTT.

The chain links TRBV4-1 to TRBJ2-7; D unclear. V was shortened by 0 bases and J by 7 bases, with 13 bases between the two germline ends. This CDR3 has 14 amino acids. The V gene's germline CDR1 is MGHRA and CDR2 YSYEKL. CDR3 loop: CASSQDRSLVEQYF. CDR3 DNA: TGCGCCAGCAGCCAAGATAGATCCCTGGTGGAGCAGTACTTC.

As DNA, the CDR3 is TGTGCCAGCAGTTACTCGACTCCGGGACAGGGCTACAATGAGCAGTTCTTC. Its protein is CASSYSTPGQGYNEQFF. J is TRBJ2-1 and V is TRBV6-5; 9 bases line up with TRBD1. CDR3 length: 17 amino acids. Per the germline V gene, CDR1 is MNHEY and CDR2 is SVGAGI. With V trimmed by 0 bases and J by 3 bases, 6 bases remained unmatched.

The V and J genes are TRBV20-1 and TRBJ2-7; 8 nucleotides align to TRBD2. V was clipped by 1 base and J by 0 bases; unmatched bases: 11. This CDR3 has 17 amino acids. Germline V gives CDR1 DFQATT, CDR2 SNEGSKA (reference sequence). CDR3 DNA sequence: TGCAGTGCTAGAGGCGGCTTAGGCGGGACTAGCTCCTACGAGCAGTACTTC. Amino acids: CSARGGLGGTSSYEQYF.

The sample holds a few counts of this clonotype. The chain joins TRBV7-6 to TRBJ2-5; TRBD1 aligns across 7 bases. CDR3 length equals 14 residues. Germline lookup yields CDR1 SGHVS and CDR2 FNYEAQ. V lost 6 bases and J lost 0; bases outside the gene matches: 4. CDR3: CASRAGGYQETQYF. CDR3 bases: TGTGCCAGCAGGGCAGGGGGATACCAAGAGACCCAGTACTTC.

The genes are TRBV7-6 and TRBJ1-3; no reliable D call. Trimming left V 1 base short and J 0 bases short, with 4 bases between. The CDR3 loop spans 14 amino acids. Germline CDR1 reads SGHVS; CDR2 reads FNYEAQ. CDR3: CASSLGGSGNTIYF. The DNA of the CDR3 is TGTGCCAGCAGCTTAGGGGGCTCTGGAAACACCATATATTTT.

The J gene is TRBJ1-2, the V gene TRBV15; the match to TRBD1 covers 7 bases. The CDR3 covers 15 residues. The germline CDR1 and CDR2 sequences are LNHNV and YYDKDF (reference sequence). The V gene end was trimmed by 3 bases and the J gene end by 6 bases; junction bases not matched to a gene: 10. CDR3 nucleotide sequence: TGTGCCACCAGCAGTCACCCCTGGACAGGAGATGGCTACACCTTC. This translates into CATSSHPWTGDGYTF.

As DNA, the CDR3 is TGCGCCAGCAGCCAAGTCGGGGGGGCCGAGCAGTACTTC. Protein product: CASSQVGGAEQYF. The J gene is TRBJ2-7, the V gene TRBV4-1, with TRBD2 identical over 8 bases. The trim removed 1 base at V and 6 bases at J, leaving 2 bases unmatched. In germline, CDR1 is MGHRA, CDR2 YSYEKL. CDR3 length equals 13 residues.

This chain joins TRBV7-8 and TRBJ2-2, with D uncertain. The V gene lost 1 base and the J gene lost 6 bases, with 6 bases spanning the gap. Germline CDR1 and CDR2: SGHVS and FQNEAQ. The CDR3 is 13 residues long. The DNA for the CDR3 is TGTGCCAGCAGCTTAGGCCCTCCCGGGGAGCTGTTTTTT. This gives the protein CASSLGPPGELFF.

The J gene is TRBJ1-5, the V gene TRBV30, with D uncertain. The CDR3 is made up of 13 amino acids. Trimming cost V 0 bases and J 0 bases, with 3 bases left between them. In germline, CDR1 is GTSNPN, CDR2 SVGIG (reference sequence). DNA of the CDR3: TGTGCCTGGAGTGTACGTAGCAATCAGCCCCAGCATTTT. It is translated as CAWSVRSNQPQHF. The full variable domain, its missing parts supplied by reference TRBV30 and TRBJ1-5, is SQTIHQWPATLVQPVGSPLSLECTVEGTSNPNLYWYRQAAGRGLQLLFYSVGIGQISSEVPQNLSASRPQDRQFILSSKKLLLSDSGFYLCAWSVRSNQPQHFGDGTRLSIL.

The chain combines TRBV20-1 with TRBJ1-2; D not certain. V shed 7 bases and J shed 2 bases, with 14 bases lying between them. The CDR3 totals 13 residues. Germline loops: CDR1 DFQATT, CDR2 SNEGSKA (reference sequence). As DNA, the CDR3 is TGCAGTGTTAGTTCCGTAGGGAACTATGGCTACACCTTC. It encodes CSVSSVGNYGYTF.

This chain uses TRBV2 with TRBJ2-1; D remains unclear. Looked up from germline, CDR1 is SNHLY and CDR2 is FYNNEI. This CDR3 comprises 16 residues. Trimming removed 3 bases at V and 3 bases at J, with 15 bases between. Here the CDR3 DNA reads TGTGCCAGCAGTGACGGGCCGCTCGTAGGCTACAATGAGCAGTTCTTC. This translates into CASSDGPLVGYNEQFF.

This CDR3 is CSARPKVNTEAFF. CDR3 nucleotides: TGCAGTGCTAGGCCTAAAGTGAACACTGAAGCTTTCTTT. The chain is built from TRBV20-1 and TRBJ1-1; D not certain. The V and J ends lost 3 bases and 0 bases respectively, with 8 bases between them. CDR3 length: 13 residues. Germline CDR1 reads DFQATT; CDR2 reads SNEGSKA (reference sequence).

This clonotype has more than one count but fewer than ten. This chain's CDR3 is CASSLLAAPYEQYF. The DNA for the CDR3 is TGTGCCAGCAGCTTACTAGCGGCCCCCTACGAGCAGTACTTC. This chain links TRBV7-2 with TRBJ2-7; 7 positions match TRBD2. V was clipped by 2 bases and J by 2 bases; unmatched bases: 3. The CDR3 has 14 residues. Germline-derived CDR1 and CDR2 are SGHTA and FQGNSA.